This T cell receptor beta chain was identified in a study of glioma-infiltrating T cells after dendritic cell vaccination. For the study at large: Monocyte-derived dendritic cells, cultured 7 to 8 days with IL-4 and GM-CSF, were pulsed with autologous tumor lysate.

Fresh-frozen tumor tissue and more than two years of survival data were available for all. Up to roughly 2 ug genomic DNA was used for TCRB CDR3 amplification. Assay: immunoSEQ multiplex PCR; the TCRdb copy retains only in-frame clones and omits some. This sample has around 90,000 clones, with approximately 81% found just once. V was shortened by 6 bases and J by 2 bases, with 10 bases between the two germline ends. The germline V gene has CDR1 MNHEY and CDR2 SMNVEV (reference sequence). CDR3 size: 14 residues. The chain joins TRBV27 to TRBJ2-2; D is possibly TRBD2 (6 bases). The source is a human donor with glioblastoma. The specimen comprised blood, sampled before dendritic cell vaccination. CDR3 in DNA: TGTGCCAGCAGCTGGGACTTCAACACCGGGGAGCTGTTTTTT. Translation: CASSWDFNTGELFF.